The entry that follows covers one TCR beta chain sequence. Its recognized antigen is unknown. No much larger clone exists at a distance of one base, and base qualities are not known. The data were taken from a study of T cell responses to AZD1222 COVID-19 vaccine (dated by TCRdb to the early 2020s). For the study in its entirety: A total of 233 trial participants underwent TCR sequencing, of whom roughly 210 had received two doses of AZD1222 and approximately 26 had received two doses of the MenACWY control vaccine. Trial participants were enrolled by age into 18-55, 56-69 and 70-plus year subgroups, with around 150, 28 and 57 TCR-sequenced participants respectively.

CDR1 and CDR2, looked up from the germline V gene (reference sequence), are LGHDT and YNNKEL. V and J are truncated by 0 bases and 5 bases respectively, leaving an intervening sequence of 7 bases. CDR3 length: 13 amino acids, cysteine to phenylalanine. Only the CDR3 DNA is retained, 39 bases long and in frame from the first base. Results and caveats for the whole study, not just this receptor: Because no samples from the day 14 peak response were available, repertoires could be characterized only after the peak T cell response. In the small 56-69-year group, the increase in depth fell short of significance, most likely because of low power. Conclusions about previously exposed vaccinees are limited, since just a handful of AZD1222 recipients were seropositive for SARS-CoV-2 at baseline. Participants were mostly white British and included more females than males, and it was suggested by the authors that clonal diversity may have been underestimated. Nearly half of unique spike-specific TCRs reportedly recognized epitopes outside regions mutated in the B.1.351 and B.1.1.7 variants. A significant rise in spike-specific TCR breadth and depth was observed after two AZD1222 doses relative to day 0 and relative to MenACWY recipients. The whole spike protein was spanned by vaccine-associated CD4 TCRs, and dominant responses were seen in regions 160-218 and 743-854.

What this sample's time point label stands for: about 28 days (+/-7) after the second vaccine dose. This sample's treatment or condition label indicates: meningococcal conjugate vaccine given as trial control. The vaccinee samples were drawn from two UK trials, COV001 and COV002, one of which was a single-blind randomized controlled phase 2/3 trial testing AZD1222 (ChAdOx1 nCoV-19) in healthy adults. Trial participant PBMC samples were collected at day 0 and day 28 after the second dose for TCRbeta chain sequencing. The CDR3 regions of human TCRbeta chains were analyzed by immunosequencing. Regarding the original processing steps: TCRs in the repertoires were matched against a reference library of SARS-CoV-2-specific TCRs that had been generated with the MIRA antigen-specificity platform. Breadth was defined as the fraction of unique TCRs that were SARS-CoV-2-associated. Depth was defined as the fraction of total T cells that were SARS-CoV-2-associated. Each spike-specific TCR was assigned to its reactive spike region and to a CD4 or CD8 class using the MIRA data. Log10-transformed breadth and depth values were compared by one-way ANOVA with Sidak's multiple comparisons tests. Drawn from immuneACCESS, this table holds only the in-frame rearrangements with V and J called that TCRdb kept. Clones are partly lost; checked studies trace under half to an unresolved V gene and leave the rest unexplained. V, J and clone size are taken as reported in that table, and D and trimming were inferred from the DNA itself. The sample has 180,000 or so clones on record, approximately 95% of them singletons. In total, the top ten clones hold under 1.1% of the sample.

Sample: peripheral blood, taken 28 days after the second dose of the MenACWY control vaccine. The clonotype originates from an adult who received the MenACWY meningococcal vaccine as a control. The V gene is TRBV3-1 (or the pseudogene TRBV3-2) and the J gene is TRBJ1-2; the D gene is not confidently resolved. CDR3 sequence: CASSQDGPYGYTF. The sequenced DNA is TGTGCCAGCAGCCAAGATGGCCCGTATGGCTACACCTTC.